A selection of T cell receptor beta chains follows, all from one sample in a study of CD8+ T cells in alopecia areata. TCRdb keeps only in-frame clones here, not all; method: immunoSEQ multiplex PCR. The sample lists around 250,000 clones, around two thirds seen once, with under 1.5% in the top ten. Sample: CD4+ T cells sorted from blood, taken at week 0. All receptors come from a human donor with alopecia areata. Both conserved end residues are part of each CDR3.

CDR3aa: CSVEDGGTGYTF
v_gene: TRBV29-1

CDR3aa: CASSLSGSNTEAFF
v_gene: TRBV7-2

CDR3aa: CASSLVAHQETQYF
v_gene: TRBV7-9

CDR3aa: CASSLRPGTDTQYF
v_gene: TRBV7-3

CDR3aa: CAWSEWIFKDEAFF
v_gene: TRBV30

CDR3aa: CSVDDVQDNGYTF
v_gene: TRBV29-1

CDR3aa: CASSLEVGASTF
v_gene: TRBV7-2

CDR3aa: CSVRDIYEQYF
v_gene: TRBV29-1

CDR3aa: CASSFSDLYGYTF
v_gene: TRBV27

CDR3aa: CASSGPGQGEETQYF
v_gene: TRBV27

CDR3aa: CASSPGQGLYEQYF
v_gene: TRBV4-1

CDR3aa: CASSEAQGTEAFF
v_gene: TRBV11-3

CDR3aa: CASTLGTGGSYEQYF
v_gene: TRBV25-1

CDR3aa: CAISESTGVETQYF
v_gene: TRBV10-3

CDR3aa: CASILGQGMNQPQHF
v_gene: TRBV6-1

CDR3aa: CASRGNSYNEQFF
v_gene: TRBV7-2

CDR3aa: CASSLDVGQTYEQYF
v_gene: TRBV11-2

CDR3aa: CASSSPRVNIQYF
v_gene: TRBV2

CDR3aa: CASSLSGGDTQYF
v_gene: TRBV14

CDR3aa: CASRGTYNSPLHF
v_gene: TRBV6-1

CDR3aa: CASSVFGSDTEAFF
v_gene: TRBV9

CDR3aa: CAWIAASGVLGEQFF
v_gene: TRBV30

CDR3aa: CASSLENGVGYTF
v_gene: TRBV28

CDR3aa: CASSELGAGTDTQYF
v_gene: TRBV10-1

CDR3aa: CASSYSLSPLHF
v_gene: TRBV6-5

CDR3aa: CAWTRPPGNEQFF
v_gene: TRBV30

CDR3aa: CASSLIGGGDHTGELFF
v_gene: TRBV18

CDR3aa: CASSWRGLDRTDTQYF
v_gene: TRBV25-1

CDR3aa: CAYGTAWSAGANVLTF
v_gene: TRBV30

CDR3aa: CASSLVRDRGGTQYF
v_gene: TRBV5-4

CDR3aa: CATSRVDNTEAFF
v_gene: TRBV15

CDR3aa: CSVPGGAGANVLTF
v_gene: TRBV29-1

CDR3aa: CAWNPGHQETQYF
v_gene: TRBV30

CDR3aa: CASRSGQWGEAFF
v_gene: TRBV7-9

CDR3aa: CASSEVSIYTEAFF
v_gene: TRBV2

CDR3aa: CASTRQPINQPQHF
v_gene: TRBV6-1

CDR3aa: CASPRQKSNQPQHF
v_gene: TRBV5-6

CDR3aa: CSAGTSAEQFF
v_gene: TRBV29-1

CDR3aa: CASSSDMNTEAFF
v_gene: TRBV5-4

CDR3aa: CASSFSQASCEQYF
v_gene: TRBV7-2

CDR3aa: CAWTRVRNEQFF
v_gene: TRBV30

CDR3aa: CASSRGQIYGYTF
v_gene: TRBV6-5

CDR3aa: CAETARDMNTEAFF
v_gene: TRBV6-5

CDR3aa: CASYKTGSNSPLHF
v_gene: TRBV5-6

CDR3aa: CASSSLDRPGGYTF
v_gene: TRBV5-6

CDR3aa: CSYRLGDIQYF
v_gene: TRBV29-1

CDR3aa: CSVEQGGEKLFF
v_gene: TRBV29-1

CDR3aa: CAFNLVSGNTIYF
v_gene: TRBV30

CDR3aa: CSAARMTGGGEQYF
v_gene: TRBV29-1

CDR3aa: CASSLELPLLGKTTDTQYF
v_gene: TRBV7-9